The 19 T cell receptor beta chains below come from one sample, sequenced in a study of HIV-infected children after antiretroviral therapy interruption. Unique molecular identifiers were included in an RNA-based 3' RACE TCR library. TCRdb passed the 3' RACE reads through MiXCR, listing each CDR3 protein once. Here the sample spans about 40,000 distinct CDR3 sequences, about 6% being singletons. Treatment indicated: PENTA 11 planned treatment interruption arm or continuous ART arm. The specimen was CD45RA+ CD4+ T cells from PBMCs, pooled from several time points, collected from a donor given antiretroviral therapy, either interrupted or continuous. The subset: naive CD4+ CD45RA+ CD45RO- T cells. The receptors originated from a pool of human donors with HIV.

This clonotype was picked up many times. J is TRBJ2-1 and V is TRBV10-3, with D tentatively TRBD1 (6 bases). The CDR3 loop spans 16 amino acids. V dropped 4 bases and J dropped 3 bases, with 16 bases sitting between them. Germline-derived CDR1 and CDR2 are ENHRY and SYGVKD. This chain's CDR3 is CAISGTTGSGYNEQFF. The CDR3 region has the DNA TGTGCCATCAGTGGGACCACAGGGTCTGGCTACAATGAGCAGTTCTTC.

The sample holds many counts of this clonotype. The chain couples TRBV7-2 to TRBJ2-7; no clear D. V lost 0 bases, J lost 7 bases, and 13 bases lay in between. CDR1 and CDR2 from the germline V gene are SGHTA and FQGNSA. The CDR3 covers 14 residues. CDR3: CASSLAGRVGEQYF. The CDR3 region has the DNA TGTGCCAGCAGCTTAGCTGGAAGGGTTGGGGAGCAGTACTTC.

This rearrangement joins TRBV3-1 to TRBJ1-6; maybe TRBD1 (6 bases). The CDR3 totals 14 residues. The germline gives CDR1 LGHDT, CDR2 YNNKEL (reference sequence). Deletions cut 6 bases from V and 7 bases from J, with 13 bases between. For the CDR3, the DNA is TGTGCCAGCAGGCGGGACATCTTGAATTCACCCCTCCACTTT. Its protein is CASRRDILNSPLHF.

The table lists this clonotype with many counts. The chain is built from TRBV5-4 and TRBJ1-2; 8 bases align to TRBD1. Per germline, CDR1 SGHNT and CDR2 YYREEE (reference sequence). The CDR3 loop spans 14 amino acids. V lost 3 bases, J lost 2 bases, and 3 bases stayed unmatched. Here the CDR3 reads CASSWWTGNYGYTF. CDR3 DNA sequence: TGTGCCAGCAGCTGGTGGACAGGGAACTATGGCTACACCTTC.

Ten or more counts support this clonotype. V and J are TRBV12-3 or TRBV12-4 and TRBJ1-1; D gene unclear. This CDR3 has 12 residues. Trimming removed 4 bases from V and 8 bases from J, with 11 bases in between. The CDR3 region is CASSSERPEAFF. CDR3 nucleotide sequence: TGTGCCAGCAGTTCAGAGCGCCCAGAAGCTTTCTTT.

V usage is TRBV12-3 or TRBV12-4 and J usage is TRBJ2-2; no firm D call. V gave up 6 bases and J gave up 3 bases, with 14 bases separating them. This CDR3 spans 15 amino acids. The CDR3, as DNA: TGTGCCAGCAGGGCCCGCAGACGGGACACCGGGGAGCTGTTTTTT. It specifies CASRARRRDTGELFF.

This clonotype came up many times. J is TRBJ2-7 and V is TRBV7-9; D is uncertain. The CDR3 contains 11 residues. V lost 5 bases, J lost 6 bases, and 8 bases lay in between. From germline, CDR1 is SEHNR and CDR2 FQNEAQ (reference sequence). CDR3 loop: CASSRGPEQYF. CDR3 DNA sequence: TGTGCCAGCAGCCGAGGACCCGAGCAGTACTTC.

This clonotype ranks as medium-sized. The CDR3 loop reads CASSTTTNNEQFF. CDR3 coding DNA: TGTGCCAGTAGTACCACGACTAACAATGAGCAGTTCTTC. V is TRBV19 and J is TRBJ2-1; a possible D gene is TRBD2 (5 bases). Germline CDR1 reads LNHDA; CDR2 reads SQIVND (reference sequence). The CDR3 is made up of 13 amino acids. V lost 4 bases and J 5 bases, leaving 9 bases between the germline ends.

This clonotype was found many times. The chain joins TRBV5-1 to TRBJ2-2; D unresolved. With 2 bases removed from V and 7 bases from J, the gap between germline ends came to 3 bases. The CDR3 loop spans 11 amino acids. Germline V CDR1 and CDR2: SGHRS, YFSETQ. CDR3 sequence: CASSFYGELFF. The CDR3 bases are TGCGCCAGCAGCTTTTACGGGGAGCTGTTTTTT.

This clonotype has a count of ten or more. The chain joins TRBV6-2 or TRBV6-3 to TRBJ2-1; D might be TRBD2 (6 bases). CDR1 and CDR2 from the germline V gene are MNHEY and SVGEGT. The CDR3 totals 14 residues. Deletions cut 7 bases from V and 3 bases from J, with 13 bases between. In DNA form, the CDR3 reads TGTGCCAGCAATAGGGCTAGCGACTACAATGAGCAGTTCTTC. Protein product: CASNRASDYNEQFF.

This clonotype was counted at least ten times. This chain links TRBV2 with TRBJ1-1; D is uncertain. CDR1 is SNHLY and CDR2 is FYNNEI in the germline V gene. V lost 8 bases, J lost 6 bases, and 13 bases lay in between. CDR3 length equals 12 residues. CDR3 amino acids: CASFGSFSEAFF. CDR3 nucleotide sequence: TGTGCCAGCTTTGGGAGCTTTTCTGAAGCTTTCTTT.

This clonotype was counted between two and nine times. V usage is TRBV7-2 and J usage is TRBJ1-5; TRBD1 agrees at 7 bases. CDR3 size: 15 residues. Germline V gene data show CDR1 as SGHTA and CDR2 as FQGNSA. The V segment lost 7 bases and the J segment 1 base; nucleotides outside the gene matches: 7. The CDR3 is CASTRQGGSNQPQHF. CDR3 nucleotide sequence: TGTGCCAGCACCAGACAGGGCGGAAGCAATCAGCCCCAGCATTTT.

There are a few counts of this clonotype. The chain employs TRBV18 and TRBJ2-1; 11 nucleotides align to TRBD2. The CDR3 has 21 residues. Germline V gene lookup returns CDR1 KGHSH and CDR2 LQKENI. After removal of 3 bases from V and 5 bases from J, the junction contained 21 bases not matched to a gene. The CDR3 sequence: CASSPAIGRIASGRPHNEQFF. The CDR3 nucleotides are TGTGCCAGCTCACCTGCAATAGGACGGATAGCTAGCGGGAGGCCCCACAATGAGCAGTTCTTC.

This clonotype was detected many times. V and J are TRBV7-6 and TRBJ2-1, with 8 bases identical to TRBD2. The V segment lost 2 bases and the J segment 3 bases; nucleotides outside the gene matches: 9. This CDR3 spans 17 amino acids. CDR1 is SGHVS, CDR2 FNYEAQ, per germline. The CDR3 region has the DNA TGTGCCAGCAGCTTAAGAGCGGGAGAGAGGGGCTACAATGAGCAGTTCTTC. The encoded protein is CASSLRAGERGYNEQFF.

This clonotype was seen at least ten times. The chain has TRBV18 and TRBJ2-7; D tentatively fits TRBD1 or TRBD2 (5 bases each). Per the germline V gene, CDR1 is KGHSH and CDR2 is LQKENI. V was trimmed by 3 bases and J by 5 bases, leaving 17 bases between them. This CDR3 has 15 residues. The CDR3 DNA follows: TGTGCCAGCTCACCCAATAGGGGCGGGCAGCACGAGCAGTACTTC. This gives the protein CASSPNRGGQHEQYF.

The rearrangement links TRBV20-1 to TRBJ2-1; D remains unclear. The CDR3 length is 13 residues. The V and J ends lost 3 bases and 6 bases respectively, with 12 bases between them. Germline V gives CDR1 DFQATT, CDR2 SNEGSKA (reference sequence). CDR3 sequence reads: CSARVPPGNEQFF. The CDR3 nucleotides are TGCAGTGCTAGGGTGCCCCCTGGCAATGAGCAGTTCTTC.

The chain has TRBV6-5 and TRBJ2-6; 7 nucleotides align to TRBD1. This CDR3 spans 16 amino acids. Germline V CDR1 and CDR2: MNHEY, SVGAGI. V dropped 4 bases and J dropped 4; count of bases not matched to a gene: 7. The CDR3 here is CASSSTTGFGANVLTF. The DNA of the CDR3 is TGTGCCAGCAGTTCCACGACAGGGTTCGGGGCCAACGTCCTGACTTTC.

This clonotype was observed many times. The rearrangement joins TRBV7-6 to TRBJ2-5, with D possibly being TRBD2 (5 bases). Germline V gene data show CDR1 as SGHVS and CDR2 as FNYEAQ. The V end lost 3 bases, the J end lost 4 bases, and 15 bases lay between the germline ends. The CDR3 loop spans 15 amino acids. The CDR3 DNA follows: TGTGCCAGCAGCTTCCCTGGGAGCGGACGAGAGACCCAGTACTTC. Translation: CASSFPGSGRETQYF.

This clonotype has ten or more counts. This chain uses TRBV3-1 with TRBJ2-5; D may correspond to TRBD1 or TRBD2 (5 bases each). The CDR3 extends over 15 amino acids. Germline V gene data show CDR1 as LGHDT and CDR2 as YNNKEL (reference sequence). The germline V and J ends were trimmed by 3 bases and 5 bases, with 16 bases remaining between them. The CDR3: CASSHRDLPGETQYF. The CDR3 nucleotides are TGTGCCAGCAGCCACCGGGACCTCCCTGGGGAGACCCAGTACTTC.